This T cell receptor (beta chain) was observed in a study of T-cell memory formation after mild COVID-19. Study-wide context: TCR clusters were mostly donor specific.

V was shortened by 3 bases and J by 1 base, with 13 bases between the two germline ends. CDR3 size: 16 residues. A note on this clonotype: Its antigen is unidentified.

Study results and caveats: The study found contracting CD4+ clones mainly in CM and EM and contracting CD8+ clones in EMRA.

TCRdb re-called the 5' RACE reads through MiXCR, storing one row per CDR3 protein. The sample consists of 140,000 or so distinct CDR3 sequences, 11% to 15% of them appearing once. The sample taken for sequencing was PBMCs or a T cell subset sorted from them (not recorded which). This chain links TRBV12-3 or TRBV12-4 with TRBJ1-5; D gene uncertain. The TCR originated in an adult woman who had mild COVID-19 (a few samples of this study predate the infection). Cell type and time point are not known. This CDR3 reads CASSFPRPMSNQPQHF. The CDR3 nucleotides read TGTGCCAGCAGTTTCCCACGCCCGATGAGCAATCAGCCCCAGCATTTT.